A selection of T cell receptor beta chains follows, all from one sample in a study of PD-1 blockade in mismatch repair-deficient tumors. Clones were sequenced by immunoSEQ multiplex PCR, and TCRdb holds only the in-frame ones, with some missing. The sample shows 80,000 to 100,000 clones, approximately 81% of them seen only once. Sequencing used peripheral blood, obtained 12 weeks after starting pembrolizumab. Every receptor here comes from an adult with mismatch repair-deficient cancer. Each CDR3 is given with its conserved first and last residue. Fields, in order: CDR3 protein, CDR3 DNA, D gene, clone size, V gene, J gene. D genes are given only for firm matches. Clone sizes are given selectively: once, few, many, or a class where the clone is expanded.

CDR3 protein: CASSVSDRDNYGYTF
CDR3 DNA: TGTGCCAGCAGCGTCTCGGACAGGGATAACTATGGCTACACCTTC
D gene: TRBD1
clone size: -
V gene: TRBV9
J gene: TRBJ1-2

CDR3 protein: CASSEFNGLRGAYEQYF
CDR3 DNA: TGTGCCAGCAGTGAATTCAACGGTTTGCGGGGGGCCTACGAGCAGTACTTC
D gene: TRBD2
clone size: -
V gene: TRBV2
J gene: TRBJ2-7

CDR3 protein: CASSGQYNEQFF
CDR3 DNA: TGTGCCAGCAGTGGACAGTACAATGAGCAGTTCTTC
D gene: -
clone size: once
V gene: TRBV6-1
J gene: TRBJ2-1

CDR3 protein: CASSQDPGWTSTMKQFF
CDR3 DNA: TGTGCCAGCAGCCAAGATCCAGGGTGGACTTCTACAATGAAGCAGTTCTTC
D gene: -
clone size: -
V gene: TRBV14
J gene: TRBJ2-1

CDR3 protein: CASSQDSYDTQYF
CDR3 DNA: TGTGCCAGCAGCCAAGATTCCTACGATACGCAGTATTTT
D gene: -
clone size: -
V gene: TRBV4-2
J gene: TRBJ2-3

CDR3 protein: CASSYPNGRANNEQFF
CDR3 DNA: TGTGCCAGCAGCTACCCAAACGGGAGGGCTAATAATGAGCAGTTCTTC
D gene: TRBD2
clone size: -
V gene: TRBV7-8
J gene: TRBJ2-1

CDR3 protein: CATSRDLGEDTQYF
CDR3 DNA: TGTGCCACCAGCAGAGATTTGGGGGAAGATACGCAGTATTTT
D gene: -
clone size: few
V gene: TRBV15
J gene: TRBJ2-3

CDR3 protein: CASSIETGPASYTF
CDR3 DNA: TGTGCCAGCTCAATCGAGACAGGGCCGGCGAGCTACACCTTC
D gene: TRBD1
clone size: -
V gene: TRBV18
J gene: TRBJ1-2

CDR3 protein: CASSLDLGGNQPQHF
CDR3 DNA: TGTGCCAGCAGCTTAGATCTCGGAGGCAATCAGCCCCAGCATTTT
D gene: -
clone size: -
V gene: TRBV11-2
J gene: TRBJ1-5

CDR3 protein: CSVNPGQGGSGELFF
CDR3 DNA: TGCAGCGTTAATCCGGGACAGGGAGGCAGCGGGGAGCTGTTTTTT
D gene: TRBD1
clone size: -
V gene: TRBV29-1
J gene: TRBJ2-2

CDR3 protein: CASSYSDSPQETQYF
CDR3 DNA: TGTGCCAGCAGTTACTCGGACAGCCCCCAAGAGACCCAGTACTTC
D gene: -
clone size: few
V gene: TRBV6-5
J gene: TRBJ2-5

CDR3 protein: CASSWGVQGREGYTF
CDR3 DNA: TGTGCCAGCAGCTGGGGGGTACAGGGGCGCGAAGGCTACACCTTC
D gene: TRBD1
clone size: -
V gene: TRBV5-8
J gene: TRBJ1-2

CDR3 protein: CSVGMGRATEAFF
CDR3 DNA: TGCAGCGTTGGGATGGGGCGGGCCACTGAAGCTTTCTTT
D gene: -
clone size: -
V gene: TRBV29-1
J gene: TRBJ1-1

CDR3 protein: CASSIGREAETQYF
CDR3 DNA: TGTGCCAGTAGTATAGGGAGAGAAGCTGAGACCCAGTACTTC
D gene: -
clone size: -
V gene: TRBV19
J gene: TRBJ2-5

CDR3 protein: CASRARQGSFDEQFF
CDR3 DNA: TGTGCCAGCAGAGCTAGACAGGGGAGTTTTGATGAGCAGTTCTTC
D gene: TRBD1
clone size: -
V gene: TRBV6-1
J gene: TRBJ2-1

CDR3 protein: CASSPTVPYEQYF
CDR3 DNA: TGTGCCAGCAGCCCGACAGTACCCTACGAGCAGTACTTC
D gene: -
clone size: -
V gene: TRBV11-3
J gene: TRBJ2-7

CDR3 protein: CASGPGDRGRGYTF
CDR3 DNA: TGTGCCAGCGGACCTGGGGACAGGGGACGTGGCTACACCTTC
D gene: TRBD1
clone size: -
V gene: TRBV7-3
J gene: TRBJ1-2

CDR3 protein: CAWSVNRGEAFF
CDR3 DNA: TGTGCCTGGAGTGTAAACAGAGGGGAAGCTTTCTTT
D gene: -
clone size: many
V gene: TRBV30
J gene: TRBJ1-1

CDR3 protein: CASSPPSERDTQYF
CDR3 DNA: TGTGCCAGCTCACCTCCCTCCGAACGGGATACGCAGTATTTT
D gene: -
clone size: -
V gene: TRBV18
J gene: TRBJ2-3

CDR3 protein: CASRDSSISSNEQFF
CDR3 DNA: TGCGCCAGCAGGGACAGCTCAATTTCGAGCAATGAGCAGTTCTTC
D gene: -
clone size: -
V gene: TRBV10-1
J gene: TRBJ2-1

CDR3 protein: CASSPTETNEQFF
CDR3 DNA: TGTGCCAGCTCACCGACAGAAACCAATGAGCAGTTCTTC
D gene: -
clone size: -
V gene: TRBV18
J gene: TRBJ2-1

CDR3 protein: CASSLGLVETQYF
CDR3 DNA: TGTGCCAGCAGCTTGGGTCTAGTGGAGACCCAGTACTTC
D gene: -
clone size: -
V gene: TRBV5-4
J gene: TRBJ2-5

CDR3 protein: CASSETASGTYEQYF
CDR3 DNA: TGTGCCAGTAGTGAGACGGCTAGCGGGACCTACGAGCAGTACTTC
D gene: TRBD2
clone size: once
V gene: TRBV19
J gene: TRBJ2-7

CDR3 protein: CASSPLPDRDTGELFF
CDR3 DNA: TGCGCCAGCAGCCCCCTCCCCGACAGGGACACCGGGGAGCTGTTTTTT
D gene: TRBD1
clone size: -
V gene: TRBV4-1
J gene: TRBJ2-2

CDR3 protein: CASSFRHLNNEQFF
CDR3 DNA: TGTGCCAGCAGCTTTAGGCACCTAAACAATGAGCAGTTCTTC
D gene: -
clone size: -
V gene: TRBV5-6
J gene: TRBJ2-1

CDR3 protein: CASSLGTTVGNEQYF
CDR3 DNA: TGTGCCAGCAGCTTAGGAACGACAGTGGGAAACGAGCAGTACTTC
D gene: -
clone size: -
V gene: TRBV11-3
J gene: TRBJ2-7

CDR3 protein: CASSLEGAGARETQYF
CDR3 DNA: TGTGCCAGCAGCCTTGAGGGGGCGGGAGCGCGGGAGACCCAGTACTTC
D gene: -
clone size: few
V gene: TRBV4-2
J gene: TRBJ2-5

CDR3 protein: CSAAGSGNKPYNEQFF
CDR3 DNA: TGCAGCGCCGCGGGGAGCGGGAACAAACCCTACAATGAGCAGTTCTTC
D gene: TRBD2
clone size: -
V gene: TRBV29-1
J gene: TRBJ2-1

CDR3 protein: CASSLDPGGAQHF
CDR3 DNA: TGTGCCAGCAGCTTAGATCCAGGAGGGGCCCAGCATTTT
D gene: -
clone size: -
V gene: TRBV11-2
J gene: TRBJ1-5

CDR3 protein: CASSPRLDQYF
CDR3 DNA: TGTGCCAGCAGTCCTCGCCTTGACCAGTACTTC
D gene: -
clone size: -
V gene: TRBV7-6
J gene: TRBJ2-5

CDR3 protein: CASSQRGRAADTQYF
CDR3 DNA: TGTGCCAGCAGCCAACGCGGGAGGGCCGCGGATACGCAGTATTTT
D gene: TRBD2
clone size: -
V gene: TRBV27
J gene: TRBJ2-3

CDR3 protein: CASSIEAGNTGELFF
CDR3 DNA: TGTGCCAGTAGTATAGAGGCGGGAAACACCGGGGAGCTGTTTTTT
D gene: -
clone size: -
V gene: TRBV19
J gene: TRBJ2-2

CDR3 protein: CASSPRLGFNVNEQFF
CDR3 DNA: TGTGCTAGCAGCCCTAGGCTAGGATTTAACGTCAATGAGCAGTTCTTC
D gene: -
clone size: -
V gene: TRBV7-7
J gene: TRBJ2-1

CDR3 protein: CAISDLQSTDTQYF
CDR3 DNA: TGTGCCATCAGTGACCTACAAAGCACAGATACGCAGTATTTT
D gene: -
clone size: -
V gene: TRBV10-3
J gene: TRBJ2-3

CDR3 protein: CASSVGTWEKLFF
CDR3 DNA: TGTGCCAGCAGTGTGGGGACCTGGGAAAAACTGTTTTTT
D gene: -
clone size: -
V gene: TRBV25-1
J gene: TRBJ1-4

CDR3 protein: CASADTGILYGYTF
CDR3 DNA: TGTGCCAGTGCCGATACAGGGATTCTCTATGGCTACACCTTC
D gene: -
clone size: -
V gene: TRBV19
J gene: TRBJ1-2

CDR3 protein: CASSVQEFGGYTF
CDR3 DNA: TGTGCCAGCAGCGTACAGGAGTTTGGTGGCTACACCTTC
D gene: -
clone size: few
V gene: TRBV9
J gene: TRBJ1-2

CDR3 protein: CASSFRPSPRQGEQYF
CDR3 DNA: TGTGCCAGCAGTTTCCGTCCTAGTCCCCGGCAGGGCGAGCAGTACTTC
D gene: -
clone size: -
V gene: TRBV27
J gene: TRBJ2-7

CDR3 protein: CASSEGLAETYEQYF
CDR3 DNA: TGTGCCAGCAGTGAAGGACTAGCGGAAACCTACGAGCAGTACTTC
D gene: TRBD2
clone size: -
V gene: TRBV6-1
J gene: TRBJ2-7

CDR3 protein: CAWSAKGHSRTSSYEQYF
CDR3 DNA: TGTGCCTGGAGTGCGAAAGGACACTCTAGAACAAGCTCCTACGAGCAGTACTTC
D gene: -
clone size: -
V gene: TRBV30
J gene: TRBJ2-7

CDR3 protein: CASSSLNTGELFF
CDR3 DNA: TGTGCCAGCAGCTCCCTTAACACCGGGGAGCTGTTTTTT
D gene: -
clone size: few
V gene: TRBV11-1
J gene: TRBJ2-2

CDR3 protein: CTSSRRELRAGEYNEQFF
CDR3 DNA: TGCACCAGCAGCCGAAGGGAATTGCGAGCGGGGGAGTACAATGAGCAGTTCTTC
D gene: -
clone size: -
V gene: TRBV1
J gene: TRBJ2-1

CDR3 protein: CASSPSGNTDIQYF
CDR3 DNA: TGTGCCAGCAGCCCGTCTGGGAATACGGACATTCAGTACTTC
D gene: -
clone size: -
V gene: TRBV7-9
J gene: TRBJ2-4

CDR3 protein: CASSLRLAGFSGANVLTF
CDR3 DNA: TGCGCCAGCAGCCTCCGACTAGCGGGCTTCTCTGGGGCCAACGTCCTGACTTTC
D gene: TRBD2
clone size: -
V gene: TRBV4-3
J gene: TRBJ2-6

CDR3 protein: CASRSGGNEKLFF
CDR3 DNA: TGTGCCAGCAGAAGTGGGGGTAATGAAAAACTGTTTTTT
D gene: -
clone size: few
V gene: TRBV6-5
J gene: TRBJ1-4

CDR3 protein: CASSAALDGTQYF
CDR3 DNA: TGTGCCAGCAGCGCCGCCTTGGATGGTACGCAGTATTTT
D gene: -
clone size: -
V gene: TRBV7-3
J gene: TRBJ2-3

CDR3 protein: CASSWKTQGYTGELFF
CDR3 DNA: TGTGCCAGCAGCTGGAAGACACAGGGTTACACCGGGGAGCTGTTTTTT
D gene: -
clone size: -
V gene: TRBV11-2
J gene: TRBJ2-2

CDR3 protein: CASSSNQAFF
CDR3 DNA: TGTGCCAGCAGCTCTAATCAAGCTTTCTTT
D gene: -
clone size: -
V gene: TRBV7-9
J gene: TRBJ1-1

CDR3 protein: CASSEPGLAASIAKNIQYF
CDR3 DNA: TGCGCCAGCAGCGAACCCGGACTAGCGGCTTCTATAGCCAAAAACATTCAGTACTTC
D gene: TRBD2
clone size: -
V gene: TRBV5-1
J gene: TRBJ2-4

CDR3 protein: CSVDKGRPYGYTF
CDR3 DNA: TGCAGCGTTGACAAGGGTCGTCCCTATGGCTACACCTTC
D gene: -
clone size: -
V gene: TRBV29-1
J gene: TRBJ1-2

CDR3 protein: CASSFGTSGYEQYF
CDR3 DNA: TGTGCCAGCAGCTTCGGGACTAGCGGGTACGAGCAGTACTTC
D gene: TRBD2
clone size: medium-sized
V gene: TRBV5-6
J gene: TRBJ2-7

CDR3 protein: CASSSSGRGYNEQFF
CDR3 DNA: TGTGCCAGCAGCTCTAGCGGGAGGGGTTACAATGAGCAGTTCTTC
D gene: TRBD2
clone size: -
V gene: TRBV7-8
J gene: TRBJ2-1

CDR3 protein: CASSLELAGPWGGTDTQYF
CDR3 DNA: TGTGCCAGCAGCTTAGAGCTAGCGGGGCCGTGGGGGGGCACAGATACGCAGTATTTT
D gene: TRBD2
clone size: -
V gene: TRBV7-2
J gene: TRBJ2-3

CDR3 protein: CAIKTPGQGGYNEQFF
CDR3 DNA: TGTGCCATCAAGACTCCGGGACAGGGTGGATACAATGAGCAGTTCTTC
D gene: TRBD1
clone size: -
V gene: TRBV10-3
J gene: TRBJ2-1

CDR3 protein: CASSTPIQGSEQYF
CDR3 DNA: TGTGCCAGCAGCACGCCTATACAGGGCAGCGAGCAGTACTTC
D gene: -
clone size: -
V gene: TRBV5-6
J gene: TRBJ2-7

CDR3 protein: CASSLSGETTEQYF
CDR3 DNA: TGCGCCAGCAGCTTAAGCGGGGAAACTACGGAGCAGTACTTC
D gene: TRBD2
clone size: -
V gene: TRBV5-1
J gene: TRBJ2-7